The 13 T cell receptor beta chains presented below share a single source sample, sequenced in a study of Graves' ophthalmopathy and Graves' hyperthyroidism (dated by TCRdb to the late 2010s). The data were produced on an Illumina HiSeq 2000. TCR beta CDR3 regions were amplified from RNA transcripts for repertoire sequencing. The first round of RT-PCR was done with HTBI primers and the Qiagen OneStep RT-PCR kit, and was followed by a second round of multiplex PCR, then size selection and purification. TCRdb's own reprocessing of the public reads used fastp at Q25 and MiXCR and kept productive beta chains. Every entry covers one CDR3 protein and lists the most common genes and DNA from its rows. This sample holds about half a million distinct CDR3 sequences; 14% were observed only once. Approximately 9.8% of the sample comes from the top ten. Sequencing was done on a sample of blood. These TCRs come from a woman aged 30 to 39 with Graves' ophthalmopathy. Donor details come from another sample of the same person, matched by shared clones.

This chain joins TRBV28 and TRBJ2-5; 7 nucleotides line up with TRBD2. V gave up 3 bases and J gave up 5 bases; unmatched junction bases: 15. CDR1 is MDHEN, CDR2 SYDVKM, per germline. The CDR3 spans 17 residues. The CDR3 spells CASSFFRRREQRETQYF. DNA of the CDR3: TGTGCCAGCAGTTTTTTCCGTCGGCGGGAGCAGAGGGAGACCCAGTACTTC.

This clonotype was observed at least ten times. The chain couples TRBV6-1 to TRBJ2-5, with TRBD2 matching over 8 bases. The CDR3 loop spans 14 amino acids. Germline CDR1 MNHNS, CDR2 SASEGT. Unmatched junction bases numbered 8, after V lost 6 bases and J lost 5 bases. Here the CDR3 reads CASSPGGARETQYF. For the CDR3, the DNA is TGTGCCAGCAGCCCCGGGGGGGCTCGGGAGACCCAGTACTTC.

This clonotype showed up many times. J is TRBJ1-6 and V is TRBV20-1; TRBD1 matches 9 bases. This CDR3 has 14 residues. Germline CDR1 is DFQATT and CDR2 is SNEGSKA (reference sequence). V lost 5 bases, J lost 6 bases, and 5 bases stayed unmatched. CDR3 DNA: TGCAGTGCTCCGGGACAGGGAGTTAATTCACCCCTCCACTTT. It is translated as CSAPGQGVNSPLHF.

The J gene is TRBJ1-5, the V gene TRBV4-1; maybe TRBD1 (6 bases). CDR1 MGHRA and CDR2 YSYEKL come from the germline V gene. The CDR3 totals 15 residues. Deletions cut 2 bases from V and 6 bases from J, with 14 bases between. The CDR3 DNA sequence: TGCGCCAGCAGCCAAATATCCAGGGGTTTTCAGCCCCAGCATTTT. As protein: CASSQISRGFQPQHF.

This sequence joins TRBV29-1 and TRBJ2-2; D unclear. CDR1 SQVTM and CDR2 ANQGSEA come from the germline V gene. V was pared by 4 bases and J by 4 bases, with 7 bases between. The CDR3 spans 12 residues. The CDR3 DNA follows: TGCAGCGTTGCACTGGGCACCGGGGAGCTGTTTTTT. It yields the protein CSVALGTGELFF.

This clonotype occurred many times. CDR3 sequence: CATSRERAGGTEAFF. Written as DNA, the CDR3 is TGTGCCACCAGCAGAGAGAGGGCAGGGGGCACTGAAGCTTTCTTT. The chain is built from TRBV15 and TRBJ1-1; TRBD1 agrees at 7 bases. Germline assignment: CDR1 LNHNV and CDR2 YYDKDF (reference sequence). This CDR3 region has 15 residues. The V segment lost 0 bases and the J segment 4 bases; nucleotides outside the gene matches: 5.

This clonotype was counted ten times or more. The V and J genes are TRBV12-3 or TRBV12-4 and TRBJ2-5; D is ambiguous. Trimming shortened V by 5 bases and J by 0 bases, and 19 bases separated the two germline ends. The CDR3 length is 17 residues. The CDR3 loop is CASSNRIGLANQETQYF. Here the CDR3 DNA reads TGTGCCAGCAGTAATCGGATCGGATTAGCAAACCAAGAGACCCAGTACTTC.

The chain is built from TRBV5-1 and TRBJ2-2; TRBD1 agrees at 7 bases. The CDR3 has 14 amino acids. Germline assignment: CDR1 SGHRS and CDR2 YFSETQ. Germline trimming cut 4 bases from V and 6 bases from J; bases unmatched to any gene: 6. DNA of the CDR3: TGCGCCAGCAGCCAGGACCAGGGGGCCGGGGAGCTGTTTTTT. Protein product: CASSQDQGAGELFF.

This clonotype occurred many times. The J gene is TRBJ1-2, the V gene TRBV19, with 7 bases aligning to TRBD1. After removal of 3 bases from V and 2 bases from J, the junction contained 6 bases not matched to a gene. Germline V lookup: CDR1 LNHDA, CDR2 SQIVND (reference sequence). The CDR3 spans 15 residues. CDR3 DNA: TGTGCCAGTAGTATTCGACAGGGCGGAAACTATGGCTACACCTTC. It is translated as CASSIRQGGNYGYTF. Complete variable domain (other parts from reference TRBV19 and TRBJ1-2): DGGITQSPKYLFRKEGQNVTLSCEQNLNHDAMYWYRQDPGQGLRLIYYSQIVNDFQKGDIAEGYSVSREKKESFPLTVTSAQKNPTAFYLCASSIRQGGNYGYTFGSGTRLTVV.

At least ten counts were recorded for this clonotype. The chain uses TRBV6-1 and TRBJ1-5, with no clear D. V dropped 1 base and J dropped 5 bases, with 6 bases sitting between them. The length of the CDR3 is 13 residues. The germline V gene has CDR1 MNHNS and CDR2 SASEGT. The CDR3 region has the DNA TGTGCCAGCAGTGAAGTCACTCATCAGCCCCAGCATTTT. This gives the protein CASSEVTHQPQHF.

Concerning this clonotype itself: Lacking the conserved final phenylalanine or tryptophan, this CDR3 likely reflects a read error. V is TRBV6-1 and J is TRBJ2-7, with D tentatively TRBD2 (5 bases). The CDR3 loop spans 11 amino acids. Germline assignment: CDR1 MNHNS and CDR2 SASEGT. CDR3 nucleotide sequence: TGTGCTAGCAGCAAGGAGGACGAGCAGTACTAC. It yields the protein CASSKEDEQYY.

V and J are TRBV6-1 and TRBJ1-2; D ambiguous. The CDR3 consists of 12 residues. Germline V gene sequence: CDR1 MNHNS, CDR2 SASEGT. The V end lost 7 bases, the J end lost 5 bases, and 11 bases lay between the germline ends. In DNA form, the CDR3 reads TGTGCCAGCAACGGTGGCCAGTATGGCTACACCTTC. It encodes CASNGGQYGYTF.

This clonotype was seen a few times. The V call is TRBV4-1, the J call TRBJ2-5, with 9 bases that match TRBD2. Germline trimming cut 2 bases from V and 2 bases from J; bases unmatched to any gene: 12. The germline V gene has CDR1 MGHRA and CDR2 YSYEKL. This CDR3 spans 18 amino acids. The DNA for the CDR3 is TGCGCCAGCAGCCAACGAATCTCCGGGACTAGCCGTCAAGAGACCCAGTACTTC. Its translation is CASSQRISGTSRQETQYF.